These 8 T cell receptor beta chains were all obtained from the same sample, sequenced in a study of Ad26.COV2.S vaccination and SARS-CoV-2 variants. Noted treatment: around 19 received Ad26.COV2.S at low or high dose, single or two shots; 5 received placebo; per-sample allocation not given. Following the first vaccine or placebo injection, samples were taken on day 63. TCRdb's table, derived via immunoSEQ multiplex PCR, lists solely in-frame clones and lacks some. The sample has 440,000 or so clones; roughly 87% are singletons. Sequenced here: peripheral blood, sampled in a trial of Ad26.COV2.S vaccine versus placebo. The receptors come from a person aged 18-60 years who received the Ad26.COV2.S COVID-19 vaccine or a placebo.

The CDR3 DNA reads TGTGCCAGCAGTTTCAGGGGGCGCGGGGCCAACGTCCTGACTTTC. The encoded protein is CASSFRGRGANVLTF. The chain links TRBV6-5 to TRBJ2-6; 8 bases match TRBD1. Germline trimming cut 4 bases from V and 4 bases from J; bases unmatched to any gene: 3. The CDR3 totals 15 residues. CDR1 and CDR2 from the germline V gene are MNHEY and SVGAGI.

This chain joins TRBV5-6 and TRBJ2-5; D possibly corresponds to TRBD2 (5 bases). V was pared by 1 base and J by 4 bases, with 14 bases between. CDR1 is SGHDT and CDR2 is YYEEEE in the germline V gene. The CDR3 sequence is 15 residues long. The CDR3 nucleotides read TGTGCCAGCAGCTTGCGGAGGAGGAGCGGAGAGACCCAGTACTTC. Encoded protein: CASSLRRRSGETQYF.

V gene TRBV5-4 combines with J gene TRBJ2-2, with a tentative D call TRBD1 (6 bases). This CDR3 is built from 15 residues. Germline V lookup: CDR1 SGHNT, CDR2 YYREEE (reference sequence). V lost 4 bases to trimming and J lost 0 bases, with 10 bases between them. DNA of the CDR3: TGTGCCAGCAGCAGGGGGATCCCGAACACCGGGGAGCTGTTTTTT. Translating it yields CASSRGIPNTGELFF.

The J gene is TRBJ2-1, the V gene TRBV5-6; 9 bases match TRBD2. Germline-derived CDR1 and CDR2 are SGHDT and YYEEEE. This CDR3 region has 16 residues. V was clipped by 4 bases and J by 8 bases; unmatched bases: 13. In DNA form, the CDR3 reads TGTGCCAGCAGCATCCTGGGACTAGCAGTATTCGATGAGCAGTTCTTC. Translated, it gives CASSILGLAVFDEQFF.

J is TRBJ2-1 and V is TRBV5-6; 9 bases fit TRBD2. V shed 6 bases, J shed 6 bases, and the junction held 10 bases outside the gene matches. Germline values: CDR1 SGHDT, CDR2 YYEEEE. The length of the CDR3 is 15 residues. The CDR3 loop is CASTFLAGVGNEQFF. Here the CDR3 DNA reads TGTGCCAGCACCTTCTTAGCGGGAGTAGGCAATGAGCAGTTCTTC. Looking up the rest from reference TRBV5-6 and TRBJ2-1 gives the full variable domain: DAGVTQSPTHLIKTRGQQVTLRCSPKSGHDTVSWYQQALGQGPQFIFQYYEEEERQRGNFPDRFSGHQFPNYSSELNVNALLLGDSALYLCASTFLAGVGNEQFFGPGTRLTVL.

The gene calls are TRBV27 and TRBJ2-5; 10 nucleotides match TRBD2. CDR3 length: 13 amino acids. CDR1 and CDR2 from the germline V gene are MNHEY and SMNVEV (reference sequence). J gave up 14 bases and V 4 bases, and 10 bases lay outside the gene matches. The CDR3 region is CASSSPGTSVPYF. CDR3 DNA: TGTGCCAGCAGTTCACCCGGGACTAGCGTTCCCTACTTC.

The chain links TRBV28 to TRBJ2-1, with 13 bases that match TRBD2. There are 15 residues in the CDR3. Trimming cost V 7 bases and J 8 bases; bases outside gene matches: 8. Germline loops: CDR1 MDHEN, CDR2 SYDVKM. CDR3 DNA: TGTGCCAGCAAACCCCGGACTAGCGGGAGATATGAGCAGTTCTTC. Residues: CASKPRTSGRYEQFF.

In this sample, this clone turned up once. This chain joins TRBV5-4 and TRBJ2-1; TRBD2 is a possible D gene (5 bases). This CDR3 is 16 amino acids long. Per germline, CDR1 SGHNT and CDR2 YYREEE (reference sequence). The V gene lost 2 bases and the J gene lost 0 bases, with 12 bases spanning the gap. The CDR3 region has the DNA TGTGCCAGCAGCTTTAGGCGGGCCGGCTCCTACAATGAGCAGTTCTTC. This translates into CASSFRRAGSYNEQFF.